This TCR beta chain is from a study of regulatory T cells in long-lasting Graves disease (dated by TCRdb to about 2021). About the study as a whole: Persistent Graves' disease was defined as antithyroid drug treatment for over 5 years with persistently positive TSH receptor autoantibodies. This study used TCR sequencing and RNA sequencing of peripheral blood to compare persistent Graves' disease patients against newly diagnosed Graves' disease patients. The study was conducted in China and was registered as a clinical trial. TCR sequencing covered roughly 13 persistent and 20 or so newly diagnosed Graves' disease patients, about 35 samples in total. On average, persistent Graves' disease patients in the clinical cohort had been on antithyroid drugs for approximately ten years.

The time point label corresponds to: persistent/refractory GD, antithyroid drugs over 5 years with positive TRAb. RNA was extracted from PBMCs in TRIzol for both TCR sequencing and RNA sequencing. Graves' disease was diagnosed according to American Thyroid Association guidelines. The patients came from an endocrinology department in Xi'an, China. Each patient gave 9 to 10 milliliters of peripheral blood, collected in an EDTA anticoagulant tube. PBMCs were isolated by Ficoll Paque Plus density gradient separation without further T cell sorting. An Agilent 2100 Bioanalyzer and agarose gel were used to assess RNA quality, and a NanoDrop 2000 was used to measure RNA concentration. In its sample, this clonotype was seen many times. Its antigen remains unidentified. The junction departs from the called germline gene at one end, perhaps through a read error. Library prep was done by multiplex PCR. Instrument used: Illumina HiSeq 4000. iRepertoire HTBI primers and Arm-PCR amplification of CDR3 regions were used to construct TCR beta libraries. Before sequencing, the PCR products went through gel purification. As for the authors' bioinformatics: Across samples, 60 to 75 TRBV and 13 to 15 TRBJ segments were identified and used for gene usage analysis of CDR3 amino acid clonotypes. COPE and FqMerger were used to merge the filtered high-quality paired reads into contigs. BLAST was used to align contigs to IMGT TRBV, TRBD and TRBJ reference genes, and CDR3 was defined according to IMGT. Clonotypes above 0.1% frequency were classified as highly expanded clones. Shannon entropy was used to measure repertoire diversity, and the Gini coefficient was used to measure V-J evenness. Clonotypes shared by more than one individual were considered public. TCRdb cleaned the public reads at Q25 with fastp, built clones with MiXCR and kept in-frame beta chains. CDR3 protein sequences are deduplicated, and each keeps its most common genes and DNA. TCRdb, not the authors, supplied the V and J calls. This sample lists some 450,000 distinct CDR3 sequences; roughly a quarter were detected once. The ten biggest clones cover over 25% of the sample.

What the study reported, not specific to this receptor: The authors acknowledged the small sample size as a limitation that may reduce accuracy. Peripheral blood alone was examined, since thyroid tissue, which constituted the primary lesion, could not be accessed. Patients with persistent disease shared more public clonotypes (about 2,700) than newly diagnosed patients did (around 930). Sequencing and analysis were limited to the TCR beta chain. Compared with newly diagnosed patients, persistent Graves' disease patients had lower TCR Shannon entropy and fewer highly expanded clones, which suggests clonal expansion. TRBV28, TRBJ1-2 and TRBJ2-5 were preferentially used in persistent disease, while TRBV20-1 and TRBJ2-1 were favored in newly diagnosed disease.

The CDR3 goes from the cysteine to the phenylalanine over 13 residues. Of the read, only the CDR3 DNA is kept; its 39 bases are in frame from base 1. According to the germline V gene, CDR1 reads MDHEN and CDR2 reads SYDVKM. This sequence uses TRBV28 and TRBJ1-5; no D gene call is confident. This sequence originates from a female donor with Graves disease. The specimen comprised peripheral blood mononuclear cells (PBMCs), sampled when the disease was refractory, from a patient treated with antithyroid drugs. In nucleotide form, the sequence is TGTGCCAGCAGTCACCGCGGCGGTCGCCATCCGTATTTT. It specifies CASSHRGGRHPYF.